Listed here are 31 T cell receptor beta chains from one sample, sequenced in a study of sequential checkpoint blockade in melanoma. Sequencing was performed with immunoSEQ multiplex PCR; in TCRdb, only in-frame clones are kept and a portion is missing. Of just over 20,000 clones in the sample, 25% to 35% were seen once. Documented treatment: randomized to nivolumab then ipilimumab (arm A) or the reverse (arm B). Sequences were derived from tumor tissue (inferred from file names), sampled from a patient given nivolumab and ipilimumab in sequence. The source is a human donor with melanoma.

V and J are TRBV12-5 and TRBJ2-7, with D uncertain. V was cut by 2 bases and J by 3 bases, with 14 bases left in between. The CDR3 has 15 amino acids. Germline assignment: CDR1 LGHNT and CDR2 FRNRAP. The CDR3 DNA is TGTGCTAGTGGTTTGTACAGTAACAATAGCTACGAGCAGTACTTC. It is translated as CASGLYSNNSYEQYF.

This clone is termed medium-sized. The chain links TRBV28 to TRBJ1-2; D is uncertain. Trimming stripped 7 bases from V and 5 bases from J, with 20 bases between. This CDR3 region has 15 residues. The germline CDR1 and CDR2 sequences are MDHEN and SYDVKM. The DNA of the CDR3 is TGTGCCAGCATCCCGGGTCCGACGGCGGGGTATGGCTACACCTTC. Protein product: CASIPGPTAGYGYTF.

The gene calls are TRBV5-1 and TRBJ2-7; TRBD1 aligns across 7 bases. The CDR3 extends over 15 amino acids. Germline V gene data show CDR1 as SGHRS and CDR2 as YFSETQ. Trimming cost V 1 base and J 0 bases; bases outside gene matches: 4. CDR3 loop: CASSLSGQASYEQYF. CDR3 coding DNA: TGCGCCAGCAGCTTGTCAGGACAGGCCTCCTACGAGCAGTACTTC.

The V call is TRBV6-8, the J call TRBJ1-1, with 7 positions matching TRBD1. The CDR3 contains 14 residues. With 5 bases clipped from V and 3 bases from J, the junction kept 6 bases outside the gene matches. Germline assignment: CDR1 MNHGY and CDR2 SAAAGT. The CDR3 here is CASSRQGRDTEAFF. The DNA for the CDR3 is TGTGCCAGCAGTAGACAGGGAAGGGACACTGAAGCTTTCTTT.

This sequence joins TRBV28 and TRBJ1-5; the D gene is possibly TRBD1 (5 bases). The CDR3 spans 15 residues. Between the trimmed V and J ends, which lost 3 bases and 5 bases, there was a span of 14 bases. Germline-derived CDR1 and CDR2 are MDHEN and SYDVKM. This chain's CDR3 is CASSFSQDHYQPQHF. CDR3 DNA: TGTGCCAGCAGTTTTTCACAGGACCACTATCAGCCCCAGCATTTT.

This clone was recorded a few times. This sequence joins TRBV7-8 and TRBJ1-1, with D perhaps TRBD1 (6 bases). The CDR3 covers 13 residues. V lost 0 bases to trimming and J lost 11 bases, with 13 bases between them. Germline V gene lookup returns CDR1 SGHVS and CDR2 FQNEAQ. CDR3 sequence reads: CASSLARGDRAFF. The CDR3 nucleotides are TGTGCCAGCAGCTTAGCGAGGGGGGATCGGGCTTTCTTT.

J is TRBJ1-2 and V is TRBV28, with D uncertain. V lost 6 bases, J lost 1 base, and 21 bases lay in between. Germline lookup yields CDR1 MDHEN and CDR2 SYDVKM. The CDR3 extends over 17 amino acids. This CDR3 reads CASSLVGRGQVNYGYTF. CDR3 bases: TGTGCCAGCAGCCTCGTCGGGAGAGGCCAAGTTAACTATGGCTACACCTTC.

The chain employs TRBV11-3 and TRBJ1-5; D perhaps matches TRBD1 (6 bases). CDR1 and CDR2 from the germline V gene are SGHNT and YENEEA. The CDR3 is 16 residues long. V was pared by 3 bases and J by 2 bases, with 14 bases between. The CDR3 region has the DNA TGTGCCAGCAGCTTGGCCAACAGGGTGGGCAATCAGCCCCAGCATTTT. The encoded protein is CASSLANRVGNQPQHF.

The gene calls are TRBV18 and TRBJ2-3, with D possibly being TRBD2 (6 bases). The CDR3 contains 15 residues. V lost 3 bases and J lost 9, with 19 bases in between. Germline V lookup: CDR1 KGHSH, CDR2 LQKENI. The CDR3 sequence: CASSPPGLTHGTQYF. CDR3 bases: TGTGCCAGCTCACCCCCGGGACTGACGCACGGGACGCAGTATTTT.

This clone has more than one count but fewer than ten. The chain carries TRBV28 and TRBJ2-7; 7 nucleotides match TRBD2. Germline V CDR1 and CDR2: MDHEN, SYDVKM. CDR3 length equals 15 residues. Trimming at V came to 2 bases and at J to 2 bases, leaving 6 bases not matched to a gene. The CDR3 sequence: CASSLPAGVPYEQYF. CDR3 in DNA: TGTGCCAGCAGTTTACCCGCGGGGGTCCCCTACGAGCAGTACTTC.

This clone was seen only a few times. The chain combines TRBV11-3 with TRBJ2-1; D may be TRBD1 or TRBD2 (6 bases each). CDR3 length: 15 amino acids. V was trimmed by 4 bases and J by 7 bases, leaving 17 bases between them. Germline CDR1 SGHNT, CDR2 YENEEA. Written as DNA, the CDR3 is TGTGCCAGCAGCTCTTCCGGGGGCGGGGTTAATGAGCAGTTCTTC. It codes for CASSSSGGGVNEQFF.

The rearrangement joins TRBV28 to TRBJ2-1, with D unclear. In germline, CDR1 is MDHEN, CDR2 SYDVKM. V lost 1 base and J lost 1, with 11 bases in between. This CDR3 contains 16 residues. The CDR3 DNA sequence: TGTGCCAGCAGTTTATTAGGAGAACTGTCCTACAATGAGCAGTTCTTC. As protein: CASSLLGELSYNEQFF.

This clone was seen only a few times. The chain uses TRBV11-3 and TRBJ2-7, with D tentatively TRBD2 (7 bases). The V gene's germline CDR1 is SGHNT and CDR2 YENEEA. V lost 4 bases and J lost 3, with 19 bases in between. This CDR3 contains 16 residues. The CDR3, as DNA: TGTGCCAGCAGCTCCTTGGGGGGGGGCCCCCTCTACGAGCAGTACTTC. Its protein is CASSSLGGGPLYEQYF.

The chain combines TRBV11-3 with TRBJ2-7; D is perhaps TRBD1 (6 bases). The CDR3 runs 16 residues. V lost 5 bases to trimming and J lost 3 bases, with 20 bases between them. The germline CDR1 and CDR2 sequences are SGHNT and YENEEA. The CDR3 sequence: CASSLQEVQGYYEQYF. CDR3 bases: TGTGCCAGCAGCCTACAAGAAGTTCAGGGGTACTACGAGCAGTACTTC.

This clone was counted at least ten times. The J gene is TRBJ2-2, the V gene TRBV11-3; TRBD1 agrees at 12 bases. This CDR3 region has 17 residues. The V gene end was trimmed by 0 bases and the J gene end by 7 bases; junction bases not matched to a gene: 6. Germline V gene data show CDR1 as SGHNT and CDR2 as YENEEA. CDR3 nucleotides: TGTGCCAGCAGCTTAGACACGGGACAGGGGGCCCTCGGGGAGCTGTTTTTT. Translated, it gives CASSLDTGQGALGELFF.

The gene calls are TRBV28 and TRBJ2-1; D not resolved. V was cut by 1 base and J by 6 bases, with 10 bases left in between. Germline V gives CDR1 MDHEN, CDR2 SYDVKM. The CDR3 is made up of 14 amino acids. This CDR3 is CASSLFIQRNEQFF. In nucleotides, the CDR3 is TGTGCCAGCAGTTTATTTATCCAGCGCAATGAGCAGTTCTTC. The full variable domain, rest sourced from reference TRBV28 and TRBJ2-1, is DVKVTQSSRYLVKRTGEKVFLECVQDMDHENMFWYRQDPGLGLRLIYFSYDVKMKEKGDIPEGYSVSREKKERFSLILESASTNQTSMYLCASSLFIQRNEQFFGPGTRLTVL.

Many counts were recorded for this clone. This sequence joins TRBV6-8 and TRBJ2-5; TRBD2 matches 8 bases. Trimming at V came to 6 bases and at J to 5 bases, leaving 8 bases not matched to a gene. In germline, CDR1 is MNHGY, CDR2 SAAAGT. The CDR3 has 14 amino acids. DNA of the CDR3: TGTGCCAGCAGACAAAGCGGGAGCGAGGAGACCCAGTACTTC. Residues: CASRQSGSEETQYF.

The chain uses TRBV14 and TRBJ2-7; D possibly corresponds to TRBD1 (6 bases). Trimming pared 4 bases from V and 3 bases from J, leaving 16 bases between. CDR1 SGHDN and CDR2 FVKESK come from the germline V gene. The CDR3 runs to 15 residues. The CDR3 spells CASSPGTIIFYEQYF. DNA of the CDR3: TGTGCCAGCAGCCCCGGGACAATAATTTTCTACGAGCAGTACTTC.

CDR3 sequence reads: CSVNRGAGQPQHF. The CDR3 DNA reads TGCAGCGTAAACAGGGGTGCGGGTCAGCCCCAGCATTTT. The V gene is TRBV29-1, the J gene TRBJ1-5; 7 nucleotides match TRBD1. J lost 6 bases, V lost 6 bases, and 8 bases had no gene match. CDR1 is SQVTM and CDR2 is ANQGSEA in the germline V gene. The CDR3 loop spans 13 amino acids.

This clone was observed at least ten times. The V gene is TRBV28, the J gene TRBJ2-7; D perhaps matches TRBD1 (5 bases). The CDR3 has 12 amino acids. The V gene's germline CDR1 is MDHEN and CDR2 SYDVKM. V dropped 2 bases and J dropped 3 bases, with 5 bases sitting between them. For the CDR3, the DNA is TGTGCCAGCAGTTTAACAGGCTACGAGCAGTACTTC. This sequence encodes CASSLTGYEQYF.

CDR3 in DNA: TGTGCCAGCAGCTTATTTTCCGGGGCCATAAGCCAAACATCTGGAAACACCATATATTTT. This translates into CASSLFSGAISQTSGNTIYF. V and J are TRBV11-3 and TRBJ1-3, with D perhaps TRBD1 (5 bases). Germline V gene data show CDR1 as SGHNT and CDR2 as YENEEA. This CDR3 contains 20 residues. V was cut by 2 bases and J by 1 base, with 24 bases left in between.

This clone was counted once. The chain uses TRBV15 and TRBJ2-1; 12 bases align to TRBD2. The CDR3 runs to 15 residues. Per germline, CDR1 LNHNV and CDR2 YYDKDF (reference sequence). The V and J ends lost 1 base and 7 bases, in that order; junction bases with no gene match: 2. CDR3 coding DNA: TGTGCCACCAGCAGAGTGACTAGCGGGAGAAATGAGCAGTTCTTC. This translates into CATSRVTSGRNEQFF.

This clone was recorded at least ten times. The V and J genes are TRBV12-2 and TRBJ1-4. TRBV12-2 is a recognized pseudogene. The CDR3 length is 15 residues. CDR3 coding DNA: TGTGCAAGTCGCTTAGGAAAAGCAACTAATGAAAAACTGTTTTTT. It yields the protein CASRLGKATNEKLFF.

The chain links TRBV6-8 to TRBJ1-4; 7 nucleotides match TRBD1. This CDR3 region has 17 residues. The ends lost 2 bases at V and 4 bases at J; junction bases unmatched: 10. CDR1 is MNHGY and CDR2 is SAAAGT in the germline V gene. The CDR3 nucleotides are TGTGCCAGCAGTTACACCCGGGACAGAGCTTATAATGAAAAACTGTTTTTT. Protein product: CASSYTRDRAYNEKLFF.

The chain couples TRBV6-8 to TRBJ1-1; 10 positions match TRBD1. J was trimmed by 3 bases and V by 2 bases; bases with no gene match: 3. Germline V gene data show CDR1 as MNHGY and CDR2 as SAAAGT. The CDR3 is 15 amino acids. The CDR3 sequence: CASSYPGQGDTEAFF. The CDR3 nucleotides are TGTGCCAGCAGTTACCCCGGACAGGGGGACACTGAAGCTTTCTTT.

The V gene is TRBV18, the J gene TRBJ1-1; the match to TRBD1 covers 9 bases. The ends lost 3 bases at V and 3 bases at J; junction bases unmatched: 2. CDR3 size: 14 residues. Germline CDR1 is KGHSH and CDR2 is LQKENI. CDR3 coding DNA: TGTGCCAGCTCACCGACAGGGGGGGACACTGAAGCTTTCTTT. Its protein is CASSPTGGDTEAFF.

This chain connects TRBV19 to TRBJ1-5, with 8 bases lining up with TRBD1. Germline CDR1 and CDR2: LNHDA and SQIVND (reference sequence). Trimming at V came to 3 bases and at J to 6 bases, leaving 4 bases not matched to a gene. The CDR3 loop spans 14 amino acids. The CDR3 bases are TGTGCCAGTAGTATTCAGGGGGCGGGTCAGCCCCAGCATTTT. Translated, it gives CASSIQGAGQPQHF.

This clone was seen ten or more times. This sequence joins TRBV11-3 and TRBJ1-4; the match to TRBD1 covers 7 bases. This CDR3 region has 14 residues. V shed 2 bases, J shed 8 bases, and the junction held 5 bases outside the gene matches. Germline lookup yields CDR1 SGHNT and CDR2 YENEEA. The CDR3 bases are TGTGCCAGCAGCTTAAAGGGGGCTGGGGAAAAACTGTTTTTT. The encoded protein is CASSLKGAGEKLFF.

The chain uses TRBV5-1 and TRBJ2-2; 7 bases map to TRBD1. J lost 2 bases, V lost 0 bases, and 1 base had no gene match. CDR3 length: 15 residues. CDR1 and CDR2 from the germline V gene are SGHRS and YFSETQ. Here the CDR3 DNA reads TGCGCCAGCAGCTTGGGGGACAGCAACACCGGGGAGCTGTTTTTT. Translation: CASSLGDSNTGELFF.

The chain has TRBV18 and TRBJ2-7; D is ambiguous. This CDR3 spans 13 amino acids. Germline loops: CDR1 KGHSH, CDR2 LQKENI. V lost 2 bases to trimming and J lost 6 bases, with 11 bases between them. The CDR3 protein is CASSPGVAREQYF. The CDR3 coding sequence is TGTGCCAGCTCACCAGGGGTGGCCCGCGAGCAGTACTTC.

This chain connects TRBV15 to TRBJ2-1; TRBD2 matches at 10 bases. CDR3 length equals 15 residues. V was pared by 3 bases and J by 5 bases, with 4 bases of the junction left unmatched. Germline assignment: CDR1 LNHNV and CDR2 YYDKDF (reference sequence). The CDR3 is CATSRLAGVHNEQFF. Written as DNA, the CDR3 is TGTGCCACCAGCAGGCTAGCGGGGGTTCACAATGAGCAGTTCTTC.